A selection of T cell receptor beta chains follows, all from one sample in a study of blood T cell repertoires in COVID-19. TCRdb keeps only in-frame clones here, not all; method: immunoSEQ multiplex PCR. The table lists 50,000 or so clones, over 90% of them singletons. The sequencing input was peripheral blood. All receptors come from a man aged 60 to 75 with COVID-19, enrolled during active disease. The CDR3 runs from the conserved cysteine through the conserved F or W. The order of the fields is V gene, D gene, J gene, CDR3 length, clone size, CDR3 DNA, CDR3 protein. A D gene is named only where the DNA matches it firmly. The size of a clone is reported for some rows only, either as once, few or many, or as a class for expanded clones.

TRBV7-2	TRBD2	TRBJ2-7	15	.	TGTGCCAGCAGCCATCCGGGGGGAGGCGTCCACGAGCAGTACTTC	CASSHPGGGVHEQYF
TRBV21-1	.	TRBJ2-7	14	.	TGTGCCAGCAGGCCGGGACAGGGTCTATACGAGCAGTACTTC	CASRPGQGLYEQYF
TRBV19	TRBD1	TRBJ1-5	16	.	TGTGCCAGTACCGCCAGGGGGCCCCATAGCAATCAGCCCCAGCATTTT	CASTARGPHSNQPQHF
TRBV4-3	TRBD1	TRBJ2-3	17	.	TGCGCCAGCAGCCAAGACCCTCGGGACAGGGGGACAGATACGCAGTATTTT	CASSQDPRDRGTDTQYF
TRBV7-2	TRBD2	TRBJ2-7	15	.	TGTGCCAGCAGCGCTAGCGGGAGGGTAACCTACGAGCAGTACTTC	CASSASGRVTYEQYF
TRBV9	.	TRBJ1-1	18	.	TGTGCCAGCAGCGTAGGAGGGGGATTTGGGCCCCGCGGCACTGAAGCTTTCTTT	CASSVGGGFGPRGTEAFF
TRBV18	TRBD1	TRBJ1-5	14	.	TGTGCCAGCTCCCTGACAGGGGACAATCAGCCCCAGCATTTT	CASSLTGDNQPQHF
TRBV4-3	TRBD2	TRBJ2-1	16	few	TGCGCCAGCAGCCAAGACCCAGCGGGAGTGCGGGGTGAGCAGTTCTTC	CASSQDPAGVRGEQFF
TRBV5-1	.	TRBJ1-4	15	.	TGCGCCAGCAGCCCAGGGACTGTCGAAGATGAAAAACTGTTTTTT	CASSPGTVEDEKLFF
TRBV7-8	.	TRBJ2-3	12	few	TGTGCCAGCAGGACATTGGGGGGTACGCAGTATTTT	CASRTLGGTQYF
TRBV30	.	TRBJ2-4	15	.	TGTGCCTGGAGTGTAGGGGTTCTAGCCAAAAACATTCAGTACTTC	CAWSVGVLAKNIQYF
TRBV7-2	.	TRBJ1-2	14	once	TGTGCCAGCAGCCCCGGGATGTCTAACTATGGCTACACCTTC	CASSPGMSNYGYTF
TRBV29-1	.	TRBJ2-1	12	once	TGCAGCGTCGTTGCAGGGGGGCGTGAGCAGTTCTTC	CSVVAGGREQFF
TRBV2	TRBD1	TRBJ1-1	14	.	TGTGCCAGCACAATAGGACAGGGGGGCACTGAAGCTTTCTTT	CASTIGQGGTEAFF
TRBV2	.	TRBJ2-1	15	.	TGTGCCAGCAGTGCCGGGGAGAGCTCCTACAATGAGCAGTTCTTC	CASSAGESSYNEQFF
TRBV7-9	.	TRBJ2-1	12	.	TGTGCCAGCAGCTCGGACACCCTGGGGCAGTTCTTC	CASSSDTLGQFF
TRBV9	TRBD1	TRBJ2-7	14	.	TGTGCCAGCAGCGTAAGGGGGCCGCCCTACGAGCAGTACTTC	CASSVRGPPYEQYF
TRBV2	.	TRBJ1-1	15	.	TGTGCCAGCAGTGAACAAACCGGGACTTGGACTGAAGCTTTCTTT	CASSEQTGTWTEAFF
TRBV30	TRBD1	TRBJ2-1	14	.	TGTGCCTGGTCGCGGGACAGGCTCTACAATGAGCAGTTCTTC	CAWSRDRLYNEQFF
TRBV12-3/TRBV12-4	.	TRBJ1-2	13	.	TGTGCCAGCAGCCCTCGGGTAGGCTATGGCTACACCTTC	CASSPRVGYGYTF
TRBV5-1	TRBD2	TRBJ2-1	16	.	TGCGCCAGCAGCTTCGGCGCGGGGGGCTCCTACAATGAGCAGTTCTTC	CASSFGAGGSYNEQFF
TRBV10-1	TRBD2	TRBJ2-7	16	.	TGCGCCAGCAGGATGGGACTAGCGGGAGGGGGCTACGAGCAGTACTTC	CASRMGLAGGGYEQYF
TRBV30	TRBD2	TRBJ2-2	15	.	TGTGCCTGGTTACGGGGAGGGACGAACACCGGGGAGCTGTTTTTT	CAWLRGGTNTGELFF
TRBV7-7	.	TRBJ1-5	15	.	TGTGCTAGCAGCTCCCCCCGGTATAGCAATCAGCCCCAGCATTTT	CASSSPRYSNQPQHF
TRBV6-4	.	TRBJ1-2	13	.	TGTGCCAGCAGTCTTGGACAGAACTATGGCTACACCTTC	CASSLGQNYGYTF
TRBV5-4	TRBD2	TRBJ2-7	15	.	TGTGCCAGCAGCCGTGGGGGGGACGGGGACTACGAGCAGTACTTC	CASSRGGDGDYEQYF
TRBV6-1	TRBD1	TRBJ1-2	15	.	TGTGCCAGCAGTGAGCGGGACAGAACTAACTATGGCTACACCTTC	CASSERDRTNYGYTF
TRBV19	.	TRBJ1-5	15	.	TGTGCCAGTAGGACGACAGGAGATAGCAATCAGCCCCAGCATTTT	CASRTTGDSNQPQHF
TRBV2	.	TRBJ1-1	15	.	TGTGCCAGCAGAGGGTTAGACAGTACGAACACTGAAGCTTTCTTT	CASRGLDSTNTEAFF
TRBV7-2	TRBD2	TRBJ2-3	15	once	TGTGCCAGCAGCGAGGGGACTAGGCTGAGAAATACGCAGTATTTT	CASSEGTRLRNTQYF
TRBV6-5	.	TRBJ2-4	13	.	TGTGCCAGCAGAACAGGGTCGGGAAACATTCAGTACTTC	CASRTGSGNIQYF
TRBV9	.	TRBJ1-5	15	.	TGTGCCAGCAGCGTAGGGGGCATATACAATCAGCCCCAGCATTTT	CASSVGGIYNQPQHF
TRBV7-8	TRBD1	TRBJ1-2	15	.	TGTGCCAGCAGCTCCCGGGTAGAGGGGGCAGTCGGCTACACCTTC	CASSSRVEGAVGYTF
TRBV18	.	TRBJ2-1	15	once	TGTGCCAGCTCACCACCGATGGGCTTACAGAGTGAGCAGTTCTTC	CASSPPMGLQSEQFF
TRBV14	TRBD2	TRBJ2-1	15	.	TGTGCCAGCAGCCCCGGTAGCGGGGGCTACAATGAGCAGTTCTTC	CASSPGSGGYNEQFF
TRBV7-2	.	TRBJ2-6	17	once	TGTGCCAGCAGCTTACGGGGGACGTCCACGGGGGCCAACGTCCTGACTTTC	CASSLRGTSTGANVLTF
TRBV6-4	.	TRBJ2-7	11	.	TGTGCCAGCAATAGCTCCTACGAGCAGTACTTC	CASNSSYEQYF
TRBV7-2	TRBD2	TRBJ2-1	15	.	TGTGCCAGCAGCTTATTTAGACTAGCGGCAAATGAGCAGTTCTTC	CASSLFRLAANEQFF
TRBV10-3	.	TRBJ1-4	14	once	TGTGCCACCTCCCGGGGAGGGACTAATGAAAAACTGTTTTTT	CATSRGGTNEKLFF
TRBV27	.	TRBJ2-3	16	.	TGTGCCAGCAGTTTACGGCGACAGGGAGGAACAGATACGCAGTATTTT	CASSLRRQGGTDTQYF
TRBV28	TRBD1	TRBJ2-1	14	.	TGTGCCAGCAGTTTGGGGACAGCGATCAATGAGCAGTTCTTC	CASSLGTAINEQFF
TRBV29-1	TRBD1	TRBJ2-2	14	once	TGCAGCGCCACGGGACAGGGTATTGCCGGGGAGCTGTTTTTT	CSATGQGIAGELFF
TRBV28	.	TRBJ1-5	11	.	TGTGCCAGCAGTCAGAGGCAGCCCCAGCATTTT	CASSQRQPQHF